This record covers a single T cell receptor beta chain. Its antigen is unidentified. Time point: persistent/refractory GD, antithyroid drugs over 5 years with positive TRAb. Extracted RNA from PBMCs served as the source of the TCR library. The data are from a study of regulatory T cells in long-lasting Graves disease. Points from the study as a whole: TRBV28, TRBJ1-2 and TRBJ2-5 were segments that persistent disease favored.

With 5 bases clipped from V and 2 bases from J, the junction kept 6 bases outside the gene matches. This CDR3 has 13 residues. The germline gives CDR1 DFQATT, CDR2 SNEGSKA (reference sequence). The authors built TCR beta libraries using iRepertoire HTBI primers and Arm-PCR of CDR3 regions. TCRdb itself ran the multiplex PCR reads through MiXCR, one entry per CDR3 protein. The sample records some 370,000 distinct CDR3 sequences, 20% to 25% being singletons. The sequences come from peripheral blood mononuclear cells (PBMCs), collected when the disease was refractory, from a patient treated with antithyroid drugs. The clonotype originates from a woman between 40 and 50 years old with Graves disease. V usage is TRBV20-1 and J usage is TRBJ2-7, with 7 bases aligning to TRBD1. The CDR3 loop reads CSAPGTDTYEQYF. CDR3 in DNA: TGCAGTGCTCCGGGGACAGATACCTACGAGCAGTACTTC.